This passage covers 24 T cell receptor beta chains from one sample sequenced in a study of regulatory T cells in long-lasting Graves disease. Time point: persistent/refractory GD, antithyroid drugs over 5 years with positive TRAb. Extracted PBMC RNA gave rise to the TCR library. CDR3-region Arm-PCR and iRepertoire HTBI primers produced the TCR beta libraries. TCRdb re-derived calls from the multiplex PCR reads in MiXCR, one entry per CDR3 protein. This sample has around 460,000 distinct CDR3 sequences, with under 25% found just once. Sequenced material: peripheral blood mononuclear cells (PBMCs), taken when the disease was refractory, from a patient treated with antithyroid drugs. The receptors derive from a female donor with Graves disease.

With respect to this clonotype: It may be a read error: a sequence one base away is much more abundant. As the CDR3 is not closed by the conserved phenylalanine or tryptophan, this likely results from a read error. Written as DNA, the CDR3 is TGTGCCAGCAAGAGGGACACTGAAGCTTTCTCT. This codes for CASKRDTEAFS. This chain joins TRBV6-1 and TRBJ1-1; D is uncertain. V lost 7 bases and J lost 3, with 6 bases in between. The CDR3 is made up of 11 amino acids. CDR1 is MNHNS and CDR2 is SASEGT in the germline V gene.

The CDR3 region has the DNA TGTGCCAGCAGCGCTGGACCCCGAGTCTCAGATACGCAGTATTTT. Protein sequence: CASSAGPRVSDTQYF. The chain links TRBV9 to TRBJ2-3; no reliable D call. Trimming left V 3 bases short and J 4 bases short, with 15 bases between. The CDR3 contains 15 residues. Germline CDR1 and CDR2: SGDLS and YYNGEE.

This clonotype appeared many times. The chain uses TRBV11-3 and TRBJ1-6, with 7 nucleotides matching TRBD1. V lost 6 bases to trimming and J lost 7 bases; unmatched junction nucleotides: 12. The CDR3 totals 16 residues. Germline CDR1 is SGHNT and CDR2 is YENEEA. CDR3 DNA sequence: TGTGCCAGCAGTTTCAATGTGAGGGGGCGGAATTCACCCCTCCACTTT. It translates to CASSFNVRGRNSPLHF.

This clonotype was recorded at least ten times. This rearrangement joins TRBV12-3 or TRBV12-4 to TRBJ2-4; D may match TRBD1 or TRBD2 (5 bases each). V was pared by 6 bases and J by 10 bases, with 10 bases between. The CDR3 contains 11 residues. The CDR3 here is CASSPGHIQYF. The CDR3 coding sequence is TGTGCCAGCAGCCCGGGGCATATTCAGTACTTC.

This clonotype was picked up many times. The chain carries TRBV12-3 or TRBV12-4 and TRBJ2-7; either TRBD1 or TRBD2 may supply D (5 bases each). This CDR3 spans 14 amino acids. The germline V and J ends were trimmed by 6 bases and 5 bases, with 17 bases remaining between them. The CDR3 is CASSHPGPEDEQYF. The DNA for the CDR3 is TGTGCCAGCAGCCACCCGGGGCCCGAGGACGAGCAGTACTTC.

As regards this clonotype: Being one base from a much bigger clone, this may be a read error. This CDR3 is missing its conserved last phenylalanine or tryptophan, likely due to a read error. This chain joins TRBV28 and TRBJ2-1; 8 nucleotides match TRBD2. Germline loops: CDR1 MDHEN, CDR2 SYDVKM. The CDR3 has 16 amino acids. J lost 2 bases, V lost 5 bases, and 8 bases had no gene match. CDR3 loop: CASSPPVAGTYNEQFL. The CDR3 nucleotides read TGTGCCAGCAGTCCCCCGGTAGCGGGAACCTACAATGAGCAGTTCCTC.

The table lists this clonotype with many counts. This chain links TRBV12-3 or TRBV12-4 with TRBJ2-5, with a tentative D call TRBD2 (6 bases). The CDR3 has 14 amino acids. Between the trimmed V and J ends, which lost 7 bases and 2 bases, there was a span of 14 bases. CDR3 DNA sequence: TGTGCCAGCAATATACCGGGACTGCAAGAGACCCAGTACTTC. Residues: CASNIPGLQETQYF.

Here the CDR3 DNA reads TGTGCCAGCAGCTTATCCGGAGTTGGCACAGATACGCAGTATTTT. Its translation is CASSLSGVGTDTQYF. J is TRBJ2-3 and V is TRBV7-8; D uncertain. V lost 2 bases to trimming and J lost 1 base, with 10 bases between them. Germline assignment: CDR1 SGHVS and CDR2 FQNEAQ. This CDR3 has 15 residues.

This clonotype is a singleton in its sample. V usage is TRBV6-5 and J usage is TRBJ2-1; TRBD2 matches at 11 bases. V gave up 4 bases and J gave up 7 bases; unmatched junction bases: 9. CDR3 length: 16 residues. Germline V CDR1 and CDR2: MNHEY, SVGAGI. The CDR3 nucleotides are TGTGCCAGCAGTTTTACTCTAGCGGGAGGAAGGAATGAGCAGTTCTTC. Amino acids: CASSFTLAGGRNEQFF.

In this sample, this clonotype turned up a few times. The chain links TRBV7-2 to TRBJ2-7; 13 nucleotides line up with TRBD2. Germline trimming cut 1 base from V and 6 bases from J; bases unmatched to any gene: 9. Germline V gives CDR1 SGHTA, CDR2 FQGNSA. The CDR3 totals 17 residues. The CDR3 spells CASSLVTLAGGPVEQYF. The CDR3 nucleotides read TGTGCCAGCAGCTTAGTCACACTAGCGGGGGGGCCTGTCGAGCAGTACTTC.

This sequence joins TRBV9 and TRBJ2-7; D is tentatively TRBD1 or TRBD2 (5 bases each). The CDR3 covers 14 residues. Germline V gene lookup returns CDR1 SGDLS and CDR2 YYNGEE. V was shortened by 4 bases and J by 2 bases, with 13 bases between the two germline ends. The CDR3 spells CASSRTGPPYEQYF. The CDR3 nucleotides read TGTGCCAGCAGCCGTACGGGGCCCCCCTACGAGCAGTACTTC.

This clonotype was recorded at least ten times. The J gene is TRBJ1-2, the V gene TRBV19; D is possibly TRBD1 (5 bases). V was cut by 11 bases and J by 1 base, with 11 bases left in between. Germline V gene sequence: CDR1 LNHDA, CDR2 SQIVND (reference sequence). The CDR3 spans 12 residues. The CDR3 bases are TGTGCCGGGCGGGACGTTAACTATGGCTACACCTTC. Its translation is CAGRDVNYGYTF.

This clonotype has more than one count but fewer than ten. The V and J genes are TRBV10-3 and TRBJ1-2; 8 nucleotides line up with TRBD1. Trimming cost V 8 bases and J 2 bases; bases outside gene matches: 4. Germline loops: CDR1 ENHRY, CDR2 SYGVKD. This CDR3 contains 13 residues. The CDR3 DNA sequence: TGTGCCATCGGGGACAGGCAGAACTATGGCTACACCTTC. It yields the protein CAIGDRQNYGYTF.

The chain links TRBV6-1 to TRBJ2-5, with 9 bases that match TRBD1. This CDR3 spans 16 amino acids. Germline loops: CDR1 MNHNS, CDR2 SASEGT. The ends lost 6 bases at V and 5 bases at J; junction bases unmatched: 13. CDR3 DNA: TGTGCCAGCAGATCGACCGGACAGGGGATTTGGGAGACCCAGTACTTC. It translates to CASRSTGQGIWETQYF.

This clonotype has only a few counts. The chain carries TRBV19 and TRBJ1-2; no definite D call. CDR1 is LNHDA, CDR2 SQIVND, per germline (reference sequence). This CDR3 is 13 amino acids long. Trimming cost V 3 bases and J 8 bases, with 13 bases left between them. As DNA, the CDR3 is TGTGCCAGTAGTATCCCGATTCGACTCGGCTACACCTTC. Protein sequence: CASSIPIRLGYTF.

At least ten counts were recorded for this clonotype. The chain couples TRBV28 to TRBJ1-5; weak D call: TRBD1 (6 bases). Germline CDR1 reads MDHEN; CDR2 reads SYDVKM. The CDR3 covers 15 residues. V was pared by 3 bases and J by 2 bases, with 11 bases between. CDR3 bases: TGTGCCAGCAGTTTGGTACAGGGCGGCAATCAGCCCCAGCATTTT. Its protein product is CASSLVQGGNQPQHF.

The V call is TRBV20-1, the J call TRBJ1-5; 7 nucleotides align to TRBD1. Trimming at V came to 3 bases and at J to 1 base, leaving 3 bases not matched to a gene. The CDR3 extends over 14 amino acids. The germline V gene encodes CDR1 DFQATT and CDR2 SNEGSKA (reference sequence). CDR3 in DNA: TGCAGTGCTAGCCGGGACAGCAGCAATCAGCCCCAGCATTTT. This encodes CSASRDSSNQPQHF.

The chain recombines TRBV20-1 with TRBJ2-1; 7 nucleotides agree with TRBD2. CDR3 length equals 16 residues. Germline V gene sequence: CDR1 DFQATT, CDR2 SNEGSKA (reference sequence). Trimming took 4 bases from V and 5 from J; bases not matched to a gene: 14. The CDR3 reads CSATPPISGTNNEQFF. For the CDR3, the DNA is TGCAGTGCTACTCCGCCCATATCCGGGACTAACAATGAGCAGTTCTTC.

This clonotype was seen at least ten times. J is TRBJ2-5 and V is TRBV29-1; TRBD1 matches at 7 bases. This CDR3 has 13 amino acids. J was trimmed by 1 base and V by 6 bases; bases with no gene match: 5. Germline V gene lookup returns CDR1 SQVTM and CDR2 ANQGSEA. Here the CDR3 reads CSVRDRFQETQYF. CDR3 bases: TGCAGCGTGAGGGACAGATTCCAAGAGACCCAGTACTTC.

The chain uses TRBV5-4 and TRBJ1-1, with TRBD1 matching over 7 bases. This CDR3 is 15 amino acids long. Germline CDR1 reads SGHNT; CDR2 reads YYREEE (reference sequence). V was clipped by 4 bases and J by 5 bases; unmatched bases: 11. This CDR3 is CASSLDNRGGTEAFF. In nucleotides, the CDR3 is TGTGCCAGCAGCCTCGATAACAGGGGTGGTACTGAAGCTTTCTTT.

This clonotype was counted many times. V gene TRBV12-3 or TRBV12-4 combines with J gene TRBJ1-2; D not resolved. The CDR3 contains 11 residues. Between the trimmed V and J ends, which lost 3 bases and 10 bases, there was a span of 9 bases. The CDR3 protein is CASSFRNLYTF. The CDR3, as DNA: TGTGCCAGCAGTTTCAGGAATCTCTACACCTTC.

This clonotype was counted ten times or more. The V call is TRBV19, the J call TRBJ1-2; 8 bases agree with TRBD1. Germline V gives CDR1 LNHDA, CDR2 SQIVND (reference sequence). This CDR3 comprises 12 residues. V trimming: 6 bases; J trimming: 5 bases; junction bases outside the gene matches: 2. The CDR3 region is CASRTGEYGYTF. The CDR3 DNA reads TGTGCCAGTAGGACAGGGGAATATGGCTACACCTTC.

The genes are TRBV15 and TRBJ2-4; 12 positions match TRBD1. There are 17 residues in the CDR3. V dropped 5 bases and J dropped 0; count of bases not matched to a gene: 5. Looked up from germline, CDR1 is LNHNV and CDR2 is YYDKDF (reference sequence). The CDR3 nucleotides are TGTGCCACCAGCGCCGGGACAGGGGGCTTAGCCAAAAACATTCAGTACTTC. It encodes CATSAGTGGLAKNIQYF.

The rearrangement links TRBV5-1 to TRBJ1-4; no clear D gene. In germline, CDR1 is SGHRS, CDR2 YFSETQ. With 3 bases removed from V and 5 bases from J, the gap between germline ends came to 8 bases. This CDR3 contains 13 residues. Here the CDR3 DNA reads TGCGCCAGCAGCTCGGACGGGAATGAAAAACTGTTTTTT. Translated: CASSSDGNEKLFF.